Listed below are T cell receptor beta chains from one sample, sequenced in a study of cytomegalovirus exposure and HLA in healthy donors. TCRdb's table, derived via immunoSEQ multiplex PCR, lists solely in-frame clones and lacks some. Of fewer than 200,000 clones in the sample, approximately 70% are singletons; the top ten hold about 7%. The sequenced sample consisted of PBMCs. The receptors were sampled from a man aged 40-49 years in good health and CMV-seropositive. The CDR3 runs from the conserved cysteine through the conserved F or W. Each record gives: J gene, clone size, V gene, D gene, CDR3 DNA, CDR3 protein. D genes are given only for firm matches. The size of a clone is reported for some rows only, either as once, few or many, or as a class for expanded clones.

TRBJ1-5 . TRBV6-1 TRBD1 TGTGCCAGCAGTGCGGCAGGGGGTAATCAGCCCCAGCATTTT CASSAAGGNQPQHF
TRBJ2-7 . TRBV18 TRBD1 TGTGCCAGCTCACCACCGGGACAGGGGCTCTACGAGCAGTACTTC CASSPPGQGLYEQYF
TRBJ1-2 . TRBV7-2 . TGTGCCAGCAGCCCCAAGGCCCCGTGGAGTGGTGGCTACACCTTC CASSPKAPWSGGYTF
TRBJ1-1 . TRBV7-3 TRBD1 TGTGCCAGCAGCCCCGACAGGGAGTCTGAAGCTTTCTTT CASSPDRESEAFF
TRBJ2-3 . TRBV5-1 . TGCGCCAGCAGCTCGATTCCTAGCACAGATACGCAGTATTTC CASSSIPSTDTQYF
TRBJ1-4 . TRBV7-9 TRBD1 TGTGCCAGCAGTCCGGGACAGGGGAATGAAAAACTGTTTTTT CASSPGQGNEKLFF
TRBJ1-2 few TRBV30 . TGTGCCTGGAGTCTGGGTAGGGAGGGTGGCTACACCTTC CAWSLGREGGYTF
TRBJ2-5 . TRBV7-7 . . CASSFGPGRLQETQYF
TRBJ2-6 few TRBV5-4 . TGTGCCAGCAGTAAGTCTCGCGGTGGCTTCTCTGGGGCCAACGTCCTGACTTTC CASSKSRGGFSGANVLTF
TRBJ2-6 few TRBV27 . TGTGCCAGCAGTTCCATTTTCAGGGCTGGGGCCAACGTCCTGACTTTC CASSSIFRAGANVLTF
TRBJ1-2 . TRBV5-1 . TGCGCCAGCAGCTTGGCCCCGCTGGGAGACTATGGCTACACCTTC CASSLAPLGDYGYTF
TRBJ1-2 few TRBV20-1 . TGCAGTGCCCCAGCGGCCGACACCTTC CSAPAADTF
TRBJ2-7 . TRBV7-2 TRBD2 TGTGCCAGCAGCTCGGGGGGGGGAACCTCCCTCGAGCAGTACTTC CASSSGGGTSLEQYF
TRBJ1-1 . TRBV19 TRBD1 TGTGCCAGTAGTCAGACAGGGGGGCATAACACTGAAGCTTTCTTT CASSQTGGHNTEAFF
TRBJ2-1 few TRBV5-1 TRBD1 TGCGCCAGCAGCTTGGTAGGGGGCGCGAGCAATGAGCAGTTCTTC CASSLVGGASNEQFF
TRBJ1-6 . TRBV7-8 TRBD1 TGTGCCAGCAGCTTAGGCGGGACAGGGGGTTCACCCCTCCACTTT CASSLGGTGGSPLHF
TRBJ2-1 . TRBV6-5 . TGTGCCAGCAGCCCGACAGACTACAATGAGCAGTTCTTC CASSPTDYNEQFF
TRBJ2-7 . TRBV6-5 . TGTGCCAGTGGGCAGGGCCAGTTTGAGCAGTACTTC CASGQGQFEQYF
TRBJ2-4 . TRBV9 . TGTGCCAGCAGCGTAGTTGGCGGCGACATTCAGTACTTC CASSVVGGDIQYF
TRBJ1-5 . TRBV6-5 . TGTGCCAGCAGAGAGTCGAGACAGGCGAGGCAGCCCCAGCATTTT CASRESRQARQPQHF